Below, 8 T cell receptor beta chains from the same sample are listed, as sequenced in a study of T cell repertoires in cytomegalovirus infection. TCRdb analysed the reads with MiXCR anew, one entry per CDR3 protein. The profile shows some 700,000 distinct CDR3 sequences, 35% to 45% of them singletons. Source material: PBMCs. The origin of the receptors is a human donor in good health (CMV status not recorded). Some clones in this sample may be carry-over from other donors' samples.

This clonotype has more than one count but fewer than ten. Written as DNA, the CDR3 is TGTGCCAGCAGTGTAAAGGAGAGACAGGGGCCCGGGGAGCTGTTTTTT. This translates into CASSVKERQGPGELFF. The chain links TRBV2 to TRBJ2-2; 8 nucleotides match TRBD1. Germline CDR1 and CDR2: SNHLY and FYNNEI. V was clipped by 4 bases and J by 6 bases; unmatched bases: 10. This CDR3 has 16 amino acids. The variable domain in full, with the rest retrieved from reference TRBV2 and TRBJ2-2, is EPEVTQTPSHQVTQMGQEVILRCVPISNHLYFYWYRQILGQKVEFLVSFYNNEISEKSEIFDDQFSVERPDGSNFTLKIRSTKLEDSAMYFCASSVKERQGPGELFFGEGSRLTVL.

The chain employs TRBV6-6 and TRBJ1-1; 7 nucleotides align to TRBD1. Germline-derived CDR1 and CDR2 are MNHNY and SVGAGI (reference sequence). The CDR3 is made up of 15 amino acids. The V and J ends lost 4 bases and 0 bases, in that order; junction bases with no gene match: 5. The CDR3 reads CASSFRDSVNTEAFF. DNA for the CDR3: TGTGCCAGCAGTTTCCGGGACAGCGTGAACACTGAAGCTTTCTTT.

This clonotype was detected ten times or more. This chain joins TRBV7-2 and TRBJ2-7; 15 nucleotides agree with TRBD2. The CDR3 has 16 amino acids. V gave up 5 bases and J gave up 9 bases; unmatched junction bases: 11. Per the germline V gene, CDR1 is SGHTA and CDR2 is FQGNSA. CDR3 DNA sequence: TGTGCCAGCAGCAAAGGGGAGGGACTAGCGGGAGGTAGGCAGTACTTC. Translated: CASSKGEGLAGGRQYF.

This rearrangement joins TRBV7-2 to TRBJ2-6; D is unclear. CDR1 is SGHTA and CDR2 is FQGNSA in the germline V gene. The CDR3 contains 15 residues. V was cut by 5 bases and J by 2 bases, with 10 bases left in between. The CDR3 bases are TGTGCCAGCAGCGGGTGGATCACTGGGGCCAACGTCCTGACTTTC. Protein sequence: CASSGWITGANVLTF.

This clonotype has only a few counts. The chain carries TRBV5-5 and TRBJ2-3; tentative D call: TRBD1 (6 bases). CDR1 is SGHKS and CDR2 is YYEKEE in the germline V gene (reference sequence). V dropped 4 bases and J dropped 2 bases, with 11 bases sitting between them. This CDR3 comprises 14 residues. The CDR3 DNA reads TGTGCCAGCAGCCTGGGGGCCCTCACAGATACGCAGTATTTT. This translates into CASSLGALTDTQYF.

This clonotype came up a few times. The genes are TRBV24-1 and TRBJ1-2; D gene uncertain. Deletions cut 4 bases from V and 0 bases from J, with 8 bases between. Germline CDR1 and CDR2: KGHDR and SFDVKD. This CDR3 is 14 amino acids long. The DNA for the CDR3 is TGTGCCACCAGTGAGGCGGCAGCTAACTATGGCTACACCTTC. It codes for CATSEAAANYGYTF.

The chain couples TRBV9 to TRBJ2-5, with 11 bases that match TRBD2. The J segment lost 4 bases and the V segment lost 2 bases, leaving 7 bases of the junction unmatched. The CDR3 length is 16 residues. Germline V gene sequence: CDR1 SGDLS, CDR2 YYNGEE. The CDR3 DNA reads TGTGCCAGCAGCGTTGAAACTAGCGGGAGTAGAGAGACCCAGTACTTC. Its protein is CASSVETSGSRETQYF.

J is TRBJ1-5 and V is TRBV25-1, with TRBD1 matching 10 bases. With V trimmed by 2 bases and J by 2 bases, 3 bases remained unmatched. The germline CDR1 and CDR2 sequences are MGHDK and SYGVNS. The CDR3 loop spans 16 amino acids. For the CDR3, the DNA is TGTGCCAGCAGTGAAGCTGGGACAGGGGGCAATCAGCCCCAGCATTTT. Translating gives CASSEAGTGGNQPQHF.